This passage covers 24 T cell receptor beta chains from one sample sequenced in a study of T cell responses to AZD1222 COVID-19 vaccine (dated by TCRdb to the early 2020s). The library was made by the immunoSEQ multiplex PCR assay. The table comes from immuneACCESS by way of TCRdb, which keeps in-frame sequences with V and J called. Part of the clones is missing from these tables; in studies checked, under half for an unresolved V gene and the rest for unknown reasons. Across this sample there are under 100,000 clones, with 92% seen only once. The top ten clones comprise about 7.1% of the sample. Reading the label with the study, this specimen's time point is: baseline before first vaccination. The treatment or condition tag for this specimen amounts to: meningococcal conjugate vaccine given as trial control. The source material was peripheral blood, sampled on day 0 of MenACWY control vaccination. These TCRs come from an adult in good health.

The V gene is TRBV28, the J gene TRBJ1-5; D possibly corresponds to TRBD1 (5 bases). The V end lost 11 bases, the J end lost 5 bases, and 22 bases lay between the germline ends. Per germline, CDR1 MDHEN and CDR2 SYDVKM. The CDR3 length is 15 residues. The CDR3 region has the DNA TGTGCCGCATACGGGGGGGATGAGCCCCATCAGCCCCAGCATTTT. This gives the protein CAAYGGDEPHQPQHF.

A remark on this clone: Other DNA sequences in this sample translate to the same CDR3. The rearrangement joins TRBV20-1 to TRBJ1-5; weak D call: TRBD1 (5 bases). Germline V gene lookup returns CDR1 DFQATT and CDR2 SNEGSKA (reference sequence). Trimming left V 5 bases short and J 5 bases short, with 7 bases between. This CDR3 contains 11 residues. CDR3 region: CSAAGDQPQHF. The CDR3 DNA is TGCAGTGCTGCGGGGGATCAGCCCCAGCATTTT.

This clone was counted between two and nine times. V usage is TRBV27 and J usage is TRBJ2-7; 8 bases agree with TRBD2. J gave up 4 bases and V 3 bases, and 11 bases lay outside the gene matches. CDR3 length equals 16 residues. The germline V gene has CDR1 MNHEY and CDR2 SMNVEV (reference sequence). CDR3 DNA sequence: TGTGCCAGCAGTTTCAGTACCCCGGCTAGCGGGTACGAGCAGTACTTC. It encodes CASSFSTPASGYEQYF.

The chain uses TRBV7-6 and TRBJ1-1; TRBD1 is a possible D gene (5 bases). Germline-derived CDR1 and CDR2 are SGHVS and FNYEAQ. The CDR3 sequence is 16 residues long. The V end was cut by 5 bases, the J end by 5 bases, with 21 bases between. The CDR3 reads CASSLNTGYSGTEAFF. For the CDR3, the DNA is TGTGCCAGCAGCCTCAACACAGGATACTCAGGGACTGAAGCTTTCTTT.

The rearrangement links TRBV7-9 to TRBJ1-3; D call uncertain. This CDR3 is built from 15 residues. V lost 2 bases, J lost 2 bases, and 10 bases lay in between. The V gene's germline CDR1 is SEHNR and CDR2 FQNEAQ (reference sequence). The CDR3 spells CASSLSSGTGNTIYF. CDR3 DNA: TGTGCCAGCAGCTTATCGTCGGGAACTGGAAACACCATATATTTT.

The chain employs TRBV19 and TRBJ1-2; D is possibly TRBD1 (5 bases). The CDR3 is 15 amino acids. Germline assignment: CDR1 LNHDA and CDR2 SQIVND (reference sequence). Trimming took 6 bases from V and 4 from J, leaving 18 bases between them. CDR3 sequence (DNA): TGTGCCAGTAGCCTAACACGGGACGGAAGCTATGGCTACACCTTC. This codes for CASSLTRDGSYGYTF. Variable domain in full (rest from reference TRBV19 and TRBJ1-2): DGGITQSPKYLFRKEGQNVTLSCEQNLNHDAMYWYRQDPGQGLRLIYYSQIVNDFQKGDIAEGYSVSREKKESFPLTVTSAQKNPTAFYLCASSLTRDGSYGYTFGSGTRLTVV.

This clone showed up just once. CDR3 in amino acids: CASSLAADLRGYTF. In nucleotides, the CDR3 is TGTGCCAGCAGCTTGGCCGCGGACCTTAGAGGCTACACCTTC. The gene calls are TRBV5-6 and TRBJ1-2; D gene unclear. The CDR3 is 14 amino acids. V gave up 0 bases and J gave up 8 bases, with 14 bases separating them. CDR1 and CDR2 (germline): SGHDT, YYEEEE. The whole variable domain, filled in from reference TRBV5-6 and TRBJ1-2, reads DAGVTQSPTHLIKTRGQQVTLRCSPKSGHDTVSWYQQALGQGPQFIFQYYEEEERQRGNFPDRFSGHQFPNYSSELNVNALLLGDSALYLCASSLAADLRGYTFGSGTRLTVV.

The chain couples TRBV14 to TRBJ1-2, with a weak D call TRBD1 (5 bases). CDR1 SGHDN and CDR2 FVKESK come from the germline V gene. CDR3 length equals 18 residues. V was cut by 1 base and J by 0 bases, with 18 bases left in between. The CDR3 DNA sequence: TGTGCCAGCAGCCAAGGGGGACGGGGGTCCCCAGCTAACTATGGCTACACCTTC. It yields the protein CASSQGGRGSPANYGYTF.

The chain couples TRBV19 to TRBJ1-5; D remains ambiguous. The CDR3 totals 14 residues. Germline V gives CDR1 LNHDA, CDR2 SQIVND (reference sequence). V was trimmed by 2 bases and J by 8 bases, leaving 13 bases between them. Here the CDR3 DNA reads TGTGCCAGTAGTATATTGAGGACGCGGGAGCCCCAGCATTTT. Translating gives CASSILRTREPQHF.

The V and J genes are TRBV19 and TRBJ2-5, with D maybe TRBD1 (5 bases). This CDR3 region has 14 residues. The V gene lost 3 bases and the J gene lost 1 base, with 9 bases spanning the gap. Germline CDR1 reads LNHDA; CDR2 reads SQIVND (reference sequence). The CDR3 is CASSMQGSQETQYF. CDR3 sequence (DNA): TGTGCCAGTAGTATGCAGGGCAGCCAAGAGACCCAGTACTTC.

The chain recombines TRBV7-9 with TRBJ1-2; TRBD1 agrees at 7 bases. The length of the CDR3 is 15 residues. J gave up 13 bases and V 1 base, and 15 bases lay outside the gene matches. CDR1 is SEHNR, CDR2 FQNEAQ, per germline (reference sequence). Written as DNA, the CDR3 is TGTGCCAGCAGCTTAGATGTTTTGTGGGACAGCCGTTCCACCTTC. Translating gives CASSLDVLWDSRSTF.

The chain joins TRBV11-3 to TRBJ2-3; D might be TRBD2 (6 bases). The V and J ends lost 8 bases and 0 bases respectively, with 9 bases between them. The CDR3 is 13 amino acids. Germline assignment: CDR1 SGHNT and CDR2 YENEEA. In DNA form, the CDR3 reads TGTGCCAGCTCGGGAGTAAGCACAGATACGCAGTATTTT. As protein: CASSGVSTDTQYF.

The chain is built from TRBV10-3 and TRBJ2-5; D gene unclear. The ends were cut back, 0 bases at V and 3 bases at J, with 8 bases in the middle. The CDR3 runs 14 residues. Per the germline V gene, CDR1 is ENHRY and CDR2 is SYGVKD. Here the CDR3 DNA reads TGTGCCATCAGTGAGTCGGGCCAGAAAGAGACCCAGTACTTC. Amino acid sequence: CAISESGQKETQYF.

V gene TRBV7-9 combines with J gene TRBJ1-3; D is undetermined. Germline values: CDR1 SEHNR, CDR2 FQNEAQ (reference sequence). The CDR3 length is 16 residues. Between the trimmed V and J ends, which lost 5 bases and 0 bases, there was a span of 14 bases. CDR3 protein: CASSPDSVFSGNTIYF. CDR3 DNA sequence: TGTGCCAGCAGCCCCGACTCCGTGTTCTCTGGAAACACCATATATTTT.

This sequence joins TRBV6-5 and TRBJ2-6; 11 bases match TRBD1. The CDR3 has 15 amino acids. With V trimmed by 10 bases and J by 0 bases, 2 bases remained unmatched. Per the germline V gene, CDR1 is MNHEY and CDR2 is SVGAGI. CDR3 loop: CATGTGGSGANVLTF. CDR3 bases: TGTGCCACCGGGACAGGGGGCTCTGGGGCCAACGTCCTGACTTTC.

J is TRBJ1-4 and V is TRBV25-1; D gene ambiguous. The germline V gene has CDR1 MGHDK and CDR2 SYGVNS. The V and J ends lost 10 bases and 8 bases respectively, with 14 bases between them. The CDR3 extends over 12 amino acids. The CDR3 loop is CATMNGWEKLFF. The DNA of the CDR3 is TGTGCCACCATGAACGGGTGGGAAAAACTGTTTTTT.

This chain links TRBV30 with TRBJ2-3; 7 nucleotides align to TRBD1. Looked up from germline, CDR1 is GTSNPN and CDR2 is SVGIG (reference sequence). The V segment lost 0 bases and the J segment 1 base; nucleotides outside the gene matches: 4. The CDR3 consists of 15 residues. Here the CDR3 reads CAWSVKGAGTDTQYF. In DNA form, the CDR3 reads TGTGCCTGGAGTGTGAAGGGGGCCGGCACAGATACGCAGTATTTT.

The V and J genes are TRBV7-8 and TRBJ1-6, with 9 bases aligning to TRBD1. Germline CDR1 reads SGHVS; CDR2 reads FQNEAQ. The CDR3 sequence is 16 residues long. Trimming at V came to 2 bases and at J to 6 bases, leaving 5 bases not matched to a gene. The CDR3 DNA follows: TGTGCCAGCAGCTTAATTGGGGACAGGGTTAATTCACCCCTCCACTTT. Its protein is CASSLIGDRVNSPLHF.

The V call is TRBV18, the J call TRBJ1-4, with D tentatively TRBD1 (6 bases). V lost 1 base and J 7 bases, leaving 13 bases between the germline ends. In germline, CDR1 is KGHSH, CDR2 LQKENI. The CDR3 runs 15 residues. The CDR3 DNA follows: TGTGCCAGCTCACCACAGGGGGTGGTTGGTGAAAAACTGTTTTTT. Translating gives CASSPQGVVGEKLFF. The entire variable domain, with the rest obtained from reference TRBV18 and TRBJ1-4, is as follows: NAGVMQNPRHLVRRRGQEARLRCSPMKGHSHVYWYRQLPEEGLKFMVYLQKENIIDESGMPKERFSAEFPKEGPSILRIQQVVRGDSAAYFCASSPQGVVGEKLFFGSGTQLSVL.

The CDR3 coding sequence is TGTGCAAGTCGCCCGACAGGACAGAACTATGGCTACACCTTC. The encoded protein is CASRPTGQNYGYTF. This chain links TRBV12-2 with TRBJ1-2; TRBD1, the table's D call, lacks a check against the DNA. TRBV12-2 is a listed pseudogene. This CDR3 region has 14 residues.

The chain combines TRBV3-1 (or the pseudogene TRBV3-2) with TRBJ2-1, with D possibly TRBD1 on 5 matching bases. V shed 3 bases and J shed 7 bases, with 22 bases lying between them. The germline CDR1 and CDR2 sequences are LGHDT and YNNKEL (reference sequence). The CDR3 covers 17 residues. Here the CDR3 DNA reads TGTGCCAGCAGCCACCAGGGCCCCGCCATATTGGTGAATGAGCAGTTCTTC. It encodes CASSHQGPAILVNEQFF.

CDR3 sequence: CASRKTTGSGEFF. The CDR3 nucleotides are TGTGCCAGCAGAAAGACTACAGGGTCCGGGGAGTTCTTC. The gene calls are TRBV6-5 and TRBJ2-1, with D possibly matching TRBD1 (6 bases). The CDR3 has 13 residues. The V gene's germline CDR1 is MNHEY and CDR2 SVGAGI. V was shortened by 6 bases and J by 14 bases, with 20 bases between the two germline ends.

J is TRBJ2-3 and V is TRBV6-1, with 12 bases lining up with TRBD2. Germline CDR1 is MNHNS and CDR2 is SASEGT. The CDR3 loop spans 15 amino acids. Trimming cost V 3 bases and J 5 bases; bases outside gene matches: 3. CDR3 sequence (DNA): TGTGCCAGCAGTGAGACGACTAGCGGGGGAGATACGCAGTATTTT. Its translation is CASSETTSGGDTQYF.

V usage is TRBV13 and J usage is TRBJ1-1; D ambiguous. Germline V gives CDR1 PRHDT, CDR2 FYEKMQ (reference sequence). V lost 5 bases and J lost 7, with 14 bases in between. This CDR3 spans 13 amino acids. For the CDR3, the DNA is TGTGCCAGCAGCCCCCTGGGCAAACATGAAGCTTTCTTT. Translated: CASSPLGKHEAFF.